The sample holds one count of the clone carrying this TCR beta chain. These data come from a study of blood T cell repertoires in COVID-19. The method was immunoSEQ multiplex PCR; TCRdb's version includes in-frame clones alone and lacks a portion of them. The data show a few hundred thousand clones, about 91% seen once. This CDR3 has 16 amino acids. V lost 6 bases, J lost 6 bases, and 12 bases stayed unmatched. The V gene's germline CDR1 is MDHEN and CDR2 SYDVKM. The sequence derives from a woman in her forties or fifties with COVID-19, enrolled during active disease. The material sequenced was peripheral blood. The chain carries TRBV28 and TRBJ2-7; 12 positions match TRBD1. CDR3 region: CASSYGVGTGGTEQYF. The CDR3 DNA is TGTGCCAGCAGCTATGGCGTTGGGACAGGGGGCACCGAGCAGTACTTC.